This TCR beta chain was captured in a study of T-cell memory formation after mild COVID-19. The wider study: TCR clusters were mostly donor specific. Overall study results and limits: Researchers report contracting CD4+ clones mostly in CM and EM, with CD8+ clones in EMRA. There was a balanced CD4/CD8 profile in clones contracting day 15 to 85, and later expanders leaned CD4+.

5'RACE primed from the constant segment yielded TCR alpha and TCR beta cDNA libraries bearing sample barcodes and UMIs. TCRdb called the 5' RACE reads again in MiXCR, with one record for every CDR3 protein. The sample contains tens of thousands of distinct CDR3 sequences, about an eighth of which appear only once. In this sample, this clonotype turned up a few times. Its antigen is not identified. This CDR3 is 15 amino acids long. V was cut by 1 base and J by 4 bases, with 14 bases left in between. The source material was PBMCs or a T cell subset sorted from them (not recorded which). The gene calls are TRBV12-3 or TRBV12-4 and TRBJ2-7; possibly TRBD2 for D (6 bases). The TCR comes from a man aged 18 to 29 who had mild COVID-19 (a few samples of this study predate the infection). Cell type and time point are not known. The CDR3 sequence is CASSLEAGGGYEQYV. CDR3 DNA: TGTGCCAGCAGTTTAGAGGCCGGGGGTGGGTACGAGCAGTACGTC.